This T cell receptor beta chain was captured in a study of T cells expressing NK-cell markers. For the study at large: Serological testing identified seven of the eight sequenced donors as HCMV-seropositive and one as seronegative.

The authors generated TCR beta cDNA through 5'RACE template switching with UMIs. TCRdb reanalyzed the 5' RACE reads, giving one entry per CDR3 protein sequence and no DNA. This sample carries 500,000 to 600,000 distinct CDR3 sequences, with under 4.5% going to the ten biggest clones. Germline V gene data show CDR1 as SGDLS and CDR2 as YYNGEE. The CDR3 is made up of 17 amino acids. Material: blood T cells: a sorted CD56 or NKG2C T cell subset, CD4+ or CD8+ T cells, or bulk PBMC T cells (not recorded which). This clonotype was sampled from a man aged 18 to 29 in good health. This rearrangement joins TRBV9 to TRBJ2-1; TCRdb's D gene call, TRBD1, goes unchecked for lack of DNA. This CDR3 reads CASSVEAGQHSYNEQFF.